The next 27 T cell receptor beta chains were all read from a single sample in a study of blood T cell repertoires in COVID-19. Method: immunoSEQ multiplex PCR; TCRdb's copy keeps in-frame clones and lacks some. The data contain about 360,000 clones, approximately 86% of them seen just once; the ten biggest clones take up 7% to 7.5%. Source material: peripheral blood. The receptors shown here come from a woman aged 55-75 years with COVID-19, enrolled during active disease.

The CDR3 sequence is CASSVISYEQYF. The DNA for the CDR3 is TGTGCCAGCAGTGTCATCTCCTACGAGCAGTACTTC. The rearrangement uses TRBV2 and TRBJ2-7, with D unresolved. The CDR3 consists of 12 residues. Germline V gene sequence: CDR1 SNHLY, CDR2 FYNNEI. Trimming removed 4 bases from V and 0 bases from J, with 4 bases in between.

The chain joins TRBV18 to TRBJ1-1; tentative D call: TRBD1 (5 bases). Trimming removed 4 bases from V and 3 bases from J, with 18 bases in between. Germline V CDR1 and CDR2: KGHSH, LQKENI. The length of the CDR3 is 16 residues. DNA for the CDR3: TGTGCCAGCTCACGGGGGGTAGGGACTTTCTACACTGAAGCTTTCTTT. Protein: CASSRGVGTFYTEAFF.

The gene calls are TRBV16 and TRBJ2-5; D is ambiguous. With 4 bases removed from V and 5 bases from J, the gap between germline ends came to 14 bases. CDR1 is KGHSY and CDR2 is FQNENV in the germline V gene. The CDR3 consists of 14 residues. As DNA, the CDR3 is TGTGCCAGCAGCCGAACGAGATCTACGGAGACCCAGTACTTC. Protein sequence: CASSRTRSTETQYF.

The CDR3 bases are TGTGCCAGCAGCCCCGGGGGGGCGGCGTACGAGCAGTACTTC. Encoded protein: CASSPGGAAYEQYF. This rearrangement joins TRBV7-2 to TRBJ2-7; TRBD2 matches 8 bases. This CDR3 region has 14 residues. The V gene end was trimmed by 5 bases and the J gene end by 4 bases; junction bases not matched to a gene: 7. The germline V gene has CDR1 SGHTA and CDR2 FQGNSA.

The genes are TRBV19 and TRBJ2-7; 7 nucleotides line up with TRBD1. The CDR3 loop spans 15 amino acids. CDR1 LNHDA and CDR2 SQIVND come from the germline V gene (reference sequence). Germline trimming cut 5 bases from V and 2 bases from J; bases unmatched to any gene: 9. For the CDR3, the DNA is TGTGCCAGTAGTCGATCCGGGACAGTTCCCTACGAGCAGTACTTC. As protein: CASSRSGTVPYEQYF.

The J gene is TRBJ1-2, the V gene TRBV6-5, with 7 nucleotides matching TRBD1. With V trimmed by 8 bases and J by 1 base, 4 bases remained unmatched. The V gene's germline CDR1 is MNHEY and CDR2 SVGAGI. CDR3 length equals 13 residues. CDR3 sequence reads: CASYGTVNYGYTF. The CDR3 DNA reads TGTGCCAGCTACGGGACAGTTAACTATGGCTACACCTTC.

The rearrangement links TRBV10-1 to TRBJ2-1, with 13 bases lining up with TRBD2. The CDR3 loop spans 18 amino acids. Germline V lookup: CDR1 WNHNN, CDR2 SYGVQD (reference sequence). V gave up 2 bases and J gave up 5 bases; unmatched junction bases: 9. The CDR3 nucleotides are TGCGCCAGCAGTGAGCACGCTATAGGACTAGCGGGGGACAATGAGCAGTTCTTC. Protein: CASSEHAIGLAGDNEQFF.

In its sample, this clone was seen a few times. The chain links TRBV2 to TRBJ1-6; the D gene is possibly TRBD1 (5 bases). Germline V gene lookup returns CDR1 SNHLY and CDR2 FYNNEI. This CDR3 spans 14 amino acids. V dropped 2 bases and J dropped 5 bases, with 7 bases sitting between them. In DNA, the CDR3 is TGTGCCAGCAGTGAATCGACAGATAATTCACCCCTCCACTTT. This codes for CASSESTDNSPLHF.

The CDR3 DNA follows: TGTGCCAGCAGCGTGGGACTAGCGGGGGGGCACTACAATGAGCAGTTCTTC. Its translation is CASSVGLAGGHYNEQFF. This sequence joins TRBV9 and TRBJ2-1; 16 bases line up with TRBD2. There are 17 residues in the CDR3. V trimming: 2 bases; J trimming: 3 bases; junction bases outside the gene matches: 2. Per the germline V gene, CDR1 is SGDLS and CDR2 is YYNGEE.

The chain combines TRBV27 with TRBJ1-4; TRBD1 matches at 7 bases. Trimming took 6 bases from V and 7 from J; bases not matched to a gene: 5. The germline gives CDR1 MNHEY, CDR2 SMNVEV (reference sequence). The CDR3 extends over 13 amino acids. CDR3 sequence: CASRTGLGEKLFF. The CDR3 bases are TGTGCCAGCAGGACAGGGTTAGGTGAAAAACTGTTTTTT.

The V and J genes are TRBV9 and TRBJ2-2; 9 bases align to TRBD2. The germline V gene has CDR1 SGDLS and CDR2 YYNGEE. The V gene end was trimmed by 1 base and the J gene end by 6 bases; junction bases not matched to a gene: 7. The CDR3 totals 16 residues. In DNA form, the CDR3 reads TGTGCCAGCAGCGTATCAAGCGGGGGGTGGTCCGGGGAGCTGTTTTTT. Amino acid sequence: CASSVSSGGWSGELFF.

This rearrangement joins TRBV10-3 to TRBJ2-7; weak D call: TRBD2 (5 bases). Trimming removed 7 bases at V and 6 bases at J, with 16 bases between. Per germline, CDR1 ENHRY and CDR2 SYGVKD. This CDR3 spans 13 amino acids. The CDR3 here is CAITTPSLAEQYF. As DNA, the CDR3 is TGTGCCATCACGACTCCCTCCCTAGCCGAGCAGTACTTC.

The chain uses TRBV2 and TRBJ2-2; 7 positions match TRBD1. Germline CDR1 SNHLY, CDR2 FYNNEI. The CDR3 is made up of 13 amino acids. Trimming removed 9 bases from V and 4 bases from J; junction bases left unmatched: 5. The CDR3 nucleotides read TGTGCCAGAGGGACAGCAACCACCGGGGAGCTGTTTTTT. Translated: CARGTATTGELFF.

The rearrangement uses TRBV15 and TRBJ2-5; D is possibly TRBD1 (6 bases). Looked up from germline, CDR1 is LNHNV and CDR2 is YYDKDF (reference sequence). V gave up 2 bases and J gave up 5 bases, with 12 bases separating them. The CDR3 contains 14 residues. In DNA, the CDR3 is TGTGCCACCAGCAGATTGGGGGCTTGGGAGACCCAGTACTTC. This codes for CATSRLGAWETQYF.

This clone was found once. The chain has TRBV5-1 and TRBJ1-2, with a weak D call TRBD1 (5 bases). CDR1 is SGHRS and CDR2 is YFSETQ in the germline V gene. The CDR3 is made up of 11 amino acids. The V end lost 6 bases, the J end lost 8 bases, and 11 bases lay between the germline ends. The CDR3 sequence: CASKAGLGYTF. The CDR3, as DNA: TGCGCCAGCAAGGCAGGGTTAGGCTACACCTTC.

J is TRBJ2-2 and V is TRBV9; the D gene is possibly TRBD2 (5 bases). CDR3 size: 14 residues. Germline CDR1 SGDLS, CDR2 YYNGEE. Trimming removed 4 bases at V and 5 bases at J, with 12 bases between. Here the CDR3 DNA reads TGTGCCAGCAGCCCCGATGGCGGGACCGGGGAGCTGTTTTTT. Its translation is CASSPDGGTGELFF.

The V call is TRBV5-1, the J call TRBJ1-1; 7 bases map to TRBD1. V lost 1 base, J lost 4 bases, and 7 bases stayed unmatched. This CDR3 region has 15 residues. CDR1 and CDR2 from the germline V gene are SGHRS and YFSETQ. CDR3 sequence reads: CASSLLSGGITEAFF. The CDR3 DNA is TGCGCCAGCAGCTTGTTGTCAGGGGGAATCACTGAAGCTTTCTTT. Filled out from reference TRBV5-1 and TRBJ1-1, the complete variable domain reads KAGVTQTPRYLIKTRGQQVTLSCSPISGHRSVSWYQQTPGQGLQFLFEYFSETQRNKGNFPGRFSGRQFSNSRSEMNVSTLELGDSALYLCASSLLSGGITEAFFGQGTRLTVV.

CDR3 residues: CASSSRQHYNEQFF. The CDR3 bases are TGTGCCAGCAGCTCCCGACAGCATTACAATGAGCAGTTCTTC. V gene TRBV7-2 combines with J gene TRBJ2-1, with D perhaps TRBD1 (5 bases). V gave up 4 bases and J gave up 4 bases, with 11 bases separating them. The CDR3 extends over 14 amino acids. Germline V gene data show CDR1 as SGHTA and CDR2 as FQGNSA.

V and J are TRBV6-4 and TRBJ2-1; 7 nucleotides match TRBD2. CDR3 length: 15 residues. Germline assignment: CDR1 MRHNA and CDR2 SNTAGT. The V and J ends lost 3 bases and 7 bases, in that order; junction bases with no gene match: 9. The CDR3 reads CASSERLGEGNEQFF. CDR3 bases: TGTGCCAGCAGTGAAAGACTAGGGGAGGGTAATGAGCAGTTCTTC.

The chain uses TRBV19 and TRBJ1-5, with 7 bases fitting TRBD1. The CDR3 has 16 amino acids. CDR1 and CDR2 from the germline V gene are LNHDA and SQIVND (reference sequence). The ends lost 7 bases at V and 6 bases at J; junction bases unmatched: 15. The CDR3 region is CASMSSIRGHGQPQHF. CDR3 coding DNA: TGTGCCAGTATGTCGTCTATAAGGGGGCACGGTCAGCCCCAGCATTTT.

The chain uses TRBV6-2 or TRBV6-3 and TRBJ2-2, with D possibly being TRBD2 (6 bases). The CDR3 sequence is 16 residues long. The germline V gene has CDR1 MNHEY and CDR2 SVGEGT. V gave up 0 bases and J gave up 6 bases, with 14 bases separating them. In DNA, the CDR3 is TGTGCCAGCAGTTACTCGTTTGTACCGGGGGCCGGGGAGCTGTTTTTT. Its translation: CASSYSFVPGAGELFF.

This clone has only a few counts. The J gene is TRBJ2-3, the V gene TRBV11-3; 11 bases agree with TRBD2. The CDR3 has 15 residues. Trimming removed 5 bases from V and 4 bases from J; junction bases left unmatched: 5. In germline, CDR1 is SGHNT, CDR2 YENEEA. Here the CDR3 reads CASSDLAGGSDTQYF. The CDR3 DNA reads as TGTGCCAGCAGCGATCTAGCGGGGGGCTCAGATACGCAGTATTTT. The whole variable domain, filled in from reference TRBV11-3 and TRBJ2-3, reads EAGVVQSPRYKIIEKKQPVAFWCNPISGHNTLYWYLQNLGQGPELLIRYENEEAVDDSQLPKDRFSAERLKGVDSTLKIQPAELGDSAVYLCASSDLAGGSDTQYFGPGTRLTVL.

The CDR3 bases are TGTGCCAGCAGCGCTGAGACAGCTTACACTGAAGCTTTCTTT. Translation gives CASSAETAYTEAFF. This chain uses TRBV9 with TRBJ1-1, with D possibly matching TRBD1 (5 bases). V lost 3 bases, J lost 3 bases, and 12 bases lay in between. Looked up from germline, CDR1 is SGDLS and CDR2 is YYNGEE. The CDR3 contains 14 residues.

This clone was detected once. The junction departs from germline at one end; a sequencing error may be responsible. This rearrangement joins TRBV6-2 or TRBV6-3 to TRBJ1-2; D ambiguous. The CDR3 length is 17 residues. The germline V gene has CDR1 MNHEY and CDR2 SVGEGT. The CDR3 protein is CASSYSGDVRVNYGYTF. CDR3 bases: TGTGCCAGCAGCTACTCTGGTGATGTCCGCGTTAACTATGGCTACACCTTC.

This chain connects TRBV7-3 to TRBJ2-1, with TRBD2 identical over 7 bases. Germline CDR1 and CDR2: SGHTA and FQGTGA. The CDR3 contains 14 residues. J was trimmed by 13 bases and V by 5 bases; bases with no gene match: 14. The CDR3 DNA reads TGTGCCAGCAGCCAAACCCCCCAAGCGGGGCGACAGTTCTTC. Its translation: CASSQTPQAGRQFF.

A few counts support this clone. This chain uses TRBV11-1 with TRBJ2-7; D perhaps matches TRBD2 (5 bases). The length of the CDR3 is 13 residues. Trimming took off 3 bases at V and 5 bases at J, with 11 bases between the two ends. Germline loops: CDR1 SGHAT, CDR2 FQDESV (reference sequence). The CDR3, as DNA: TGTGCCAGCAGCTTGAGGGAGAGGGACGAGCAGTACTTC. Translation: CASSLRERDEQYF. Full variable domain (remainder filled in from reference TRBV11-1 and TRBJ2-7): EAEVAQSPRYKITEKSQAVAFWCDPISGHATLYWYRQILGQGPELLVQFQDESVVDDSQLPKDRFSAERLKGVDSTLKIQPAELGDSAMYLCASSLRERDEQYFGPGTRLTVT.

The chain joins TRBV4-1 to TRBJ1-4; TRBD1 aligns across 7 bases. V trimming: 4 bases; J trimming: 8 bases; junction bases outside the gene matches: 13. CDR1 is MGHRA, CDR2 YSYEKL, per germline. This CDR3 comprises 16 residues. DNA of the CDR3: TGCGCCAGCAGCCCCAGGGACAGCCTTTTAGGGGAAAAACTGTTTTTT. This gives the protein CASSPRDSLLGEKLFF.